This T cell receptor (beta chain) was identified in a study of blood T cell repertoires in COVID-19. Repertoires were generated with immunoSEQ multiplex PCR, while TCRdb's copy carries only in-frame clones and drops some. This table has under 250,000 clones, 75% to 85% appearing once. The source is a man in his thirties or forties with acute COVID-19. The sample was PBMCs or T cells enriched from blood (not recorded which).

The CDR3 here is CASSLDSSNTEAFF. The CDR3 DNA sequence: TGTGCCAGCAGCTTGGACAGTTCGAACACTGAAGCTTTCTTT. The chain couples TRBV7-3 to TRBJ1-1; D may be TRBD1 (6 bases). V was shortened by 3 bases and J by 1 base, with 9 bases between the two germline ends. The CDR3 sequence is 14 residues long. Germline CDR1 reads SGHTA; CDR2 reads FQGTGA.